This entry lists 4 T cell receptor beta chains sequenced from one sample in a study of cytomegalovirus exposure and HLA in healthy donors. Use of 60 Vbeta and 13 Jbeta primers characterized the PCR. Sequencing used immunoSEQ multiplex PCR; TCRdb keeps in-frame clones, though not all of them. The repertoire holds roughly 160,000 clones, 73% seen once, with roughly 5.2% in the top ten. The sequencing input was PBMCs. These receptors all stem from a woman in her late teens or twenties in good health and CMV-seropositive.

This clone appeared a single time. The chain recombines TRBV29-1 with TRBJ1-2, with 9 bases that match TRBD1. Per germline, CDR1 SQVTM and CDR2 ANQGSEA. V was clipped by 7 bases and J by 6 bases; unmatched bases: 9. The CDR3 consists of 13 residues. CDR3 sequence: CSARTGEFDGYTF. CDR3 DNA: TGCAGCGCCCGGACAGGGGAGTTTGATGGCTACACCTTC. Using reference TRBV29-1 and TRBJ1-2 for the parts outside the CDR3, the full variable domain is SAVISQKPSRDICQRGTSLTIQCQVDSQVTMMFWYRQQPGQSLTLIATANQGSEATYESGFVIDKFPISRPNLTFSTLTVSNMSPEDSSIYLCSARTGEFDGYTFGSGTRLTVV.

The chain employs TRBV29-1 and TRBJ1-2, with D possibly matching TRBD1 (5 bases). This CDR3 has 14 amino acids. The germline CDR1 and CDR2 sequences are SQVTM and ANQGSEA. The ends were cut back, 0 bases at V and 4 bases at J, with 12 bases in the middle. The CDR3 sequence is CSVEEVEGVYGYTF. The CDR3 bases are TGCAGCGTTGAAGAGGTGGAAGGGGTCTATGGCTACACCTTC.

The rearrangement uses TRBV5-3 and TRBJ2-4; 8 bases are shared with TRBD1. TRBV5-3 is reported as an ORF; its role is uncertain. The CDR3 runs to 17 residues. V dropped 4 bases and J dropped 2; count of bases not matched to a gene: 11. CDR3 loop: CARSPRTGRSTKNIQYF. For the CDR3, the DNA is TGTGCCAGAAGCCCCAGGACAGGGAGATCTACCAAAAACATTCAGTACTTC.

The chain has TRBV7-2 and TRBJ2-7; tentatively, D is TRBD2 (5 bases). Germline V gene lookup returns CDR1 SGHTA and CDR2 FQGNSA. Deletions cut 3 bases from V and 2 bases from J, with 11 bases between. The CDR3 is 14 amino acids. The CDR3 sequence: CASSFDGEAYEQYF. CDR3 nucleotides: TGTGCCAGCAGCTTTGACGGGGAAGCCTACGAGCAGTACTTC.